This passage covers 2 T cell receptor beta chains from one sample sequenced in a study of a mutant IDH1 vaccine in newly diagnosed glioma. Time point specified: baseline, week 1 (first vaccination visit). Treatment indicated: pre-vaccination baseline after standard-of-care therapy. TCRdb's table, derived via immunoSEQ multiplex PCR, lists solely in-frame clones and lacks some. The sample holds roughly 84,000 clones, around 79% seen once. Sequencing was performed on PBMCs, taken from a glioma patient treated with radiotherapy, temozolomide or both. All receptors derive from a man in his forties with glioma. Some clones in this sample may be carry-over from other donors' samples.

This clone has a single count. The V gene is TRBV4-1, the J gene TRBJ2-3; D remains ambiguous. Germline assignment: CDR1 MGHRA and CDR2 YSYEKL. CDR3 length: 14 residues. The germline V and J ends were trimmed by 6 bases and 2 bases, with 12 bases remaining between them. DNA for the CDR3: TGCGCCAGCAGGACGGATTCATTCACAGATACGCAGTATTTT. This gives the protein CASRTDSFTDTQYF.

This rearrangement joins TRBV7-9 to TRBJ2-7; 9 bases are shared with TRBD1. Germline V lookup: CDR1 SEHNR, CDR2 FQNEAQ (reference sequence). The CDR3 spans 14 residues. The junction had 4 bases not matched to a gene; V was cut back by 3 bases and J by 4 bases. In nucleotides, the CDR3 is TGTGCCAGCAGCTTCCGGGACAGGGCTTACGAGCAGTACTTC. Amino acid sequence: CASSFRDRAYEQYF.